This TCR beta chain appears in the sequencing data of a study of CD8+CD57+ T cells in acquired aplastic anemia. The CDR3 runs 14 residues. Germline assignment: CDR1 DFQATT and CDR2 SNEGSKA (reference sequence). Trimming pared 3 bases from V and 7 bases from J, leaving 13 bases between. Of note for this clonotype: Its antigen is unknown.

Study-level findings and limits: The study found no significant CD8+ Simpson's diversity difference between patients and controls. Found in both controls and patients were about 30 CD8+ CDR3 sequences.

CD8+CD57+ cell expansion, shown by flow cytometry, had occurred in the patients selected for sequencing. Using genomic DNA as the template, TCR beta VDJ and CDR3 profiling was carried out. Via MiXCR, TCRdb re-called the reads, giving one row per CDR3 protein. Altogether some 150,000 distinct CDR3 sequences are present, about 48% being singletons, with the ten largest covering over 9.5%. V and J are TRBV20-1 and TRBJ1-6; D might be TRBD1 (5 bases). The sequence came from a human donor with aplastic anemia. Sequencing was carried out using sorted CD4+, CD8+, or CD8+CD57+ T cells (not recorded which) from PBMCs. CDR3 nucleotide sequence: TGCAGTGCTAGTTCTAGCCGGGACAATTCACCCCTCCACTTT. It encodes CSASSSRDNSPLHF.